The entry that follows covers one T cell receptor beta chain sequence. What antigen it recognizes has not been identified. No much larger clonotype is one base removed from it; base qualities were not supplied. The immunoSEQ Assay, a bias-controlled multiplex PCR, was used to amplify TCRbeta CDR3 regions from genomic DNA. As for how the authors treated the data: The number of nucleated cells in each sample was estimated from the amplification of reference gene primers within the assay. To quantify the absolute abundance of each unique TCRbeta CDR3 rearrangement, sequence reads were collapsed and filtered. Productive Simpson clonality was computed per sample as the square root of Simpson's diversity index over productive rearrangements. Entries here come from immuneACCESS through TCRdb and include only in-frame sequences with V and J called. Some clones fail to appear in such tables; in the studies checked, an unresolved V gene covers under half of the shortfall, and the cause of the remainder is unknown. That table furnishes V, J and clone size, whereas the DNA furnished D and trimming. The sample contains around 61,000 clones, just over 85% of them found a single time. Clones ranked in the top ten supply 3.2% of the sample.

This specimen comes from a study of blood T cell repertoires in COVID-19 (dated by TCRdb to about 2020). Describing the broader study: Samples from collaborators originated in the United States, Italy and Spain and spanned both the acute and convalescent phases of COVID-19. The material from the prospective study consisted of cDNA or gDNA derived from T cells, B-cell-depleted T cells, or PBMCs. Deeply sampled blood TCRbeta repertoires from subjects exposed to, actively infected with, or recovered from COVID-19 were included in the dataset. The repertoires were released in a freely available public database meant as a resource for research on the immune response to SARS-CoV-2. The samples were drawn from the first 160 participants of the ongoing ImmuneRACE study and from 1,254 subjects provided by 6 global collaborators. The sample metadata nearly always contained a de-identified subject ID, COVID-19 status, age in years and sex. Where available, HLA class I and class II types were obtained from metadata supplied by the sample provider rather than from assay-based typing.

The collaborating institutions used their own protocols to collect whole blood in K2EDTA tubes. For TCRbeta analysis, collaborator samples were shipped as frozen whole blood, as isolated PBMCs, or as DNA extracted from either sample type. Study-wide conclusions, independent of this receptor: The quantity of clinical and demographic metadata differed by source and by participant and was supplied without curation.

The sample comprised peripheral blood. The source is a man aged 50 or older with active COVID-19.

The CDR3 reads as follows: CSVSILPANYGYTF. The DNA sequence reads TGCAGCGTTTCGATTTTGCCGGCTAACTATGGCTACACCTTC. Recombination linked TRBV29-1 to TRBJ1-2, with the D gene uncertain. Via the germline V gene, CDR1 is SQVTM and CDR2 ANQGSEA. Including the terminal cysteine and phenylalanine, the CDR3 comprises 14 residues. The sequence is cut down to CDR3 DNA, 42 bases in frame from base 1. The germline ends are 13 bases apart after V is trimmed by 5 bases and J by 0 bases.